The entry below gives a single T cell receptor (beta chain) sequence along with its context. Germline V gene sequence: CDR1 SQVTM, CDR2 ANQGSEA. After removal of 6 bases from V and 7 bases from J, the junction contained 9 bases not matched to a gene. The CDR3 contains 14 residues. Methods used by the authors: Amplification with reference gene primers provided the estimates of nucleated cell counts. The assay was immunoSEQ multiplex PCR, and TCRdb's table has in-frame clones only and misses some. V and J calls and clone size are as listed in that table; D and trimming were resolved from the DNA. Among about 190,000 clones listed, approximately 88% were seen once. This specimen comes from a study of blood T cell repertoires in COVID-19. Whole-study context: Nucleic acid was either cDNA or gDNA, and it came from T cells, B-cell-depleted T cells, or PBMCs.

This chain joins TRBV29-1 and TRBJ1-4; 9 bases are shared with TRBD1. Source material: PBMCs or T cells enriched from blood (not recorded which). This clonotype originated in a woman aged 25 to 39 who had recovered from COVID-19. The CDR3 nucleotides are TGCAGCGTCCAGCAGGGGACAGGGTTTGAAAAACTGTTTTTT. This gives the protein CSVQQGTGFEKLFF.